This T cell receptor beta chain was found in a study of type 1 and type 2 diabetes patients. Regarding the study as a whole: Type 2 diabetes patients had few highly-expanded CD4+ clones, median one. Both CD4+ and CD8+ type 2 diabetes repertoires showed significantly higher diversity than type 1.

This clonotype was recorded at least ten times. Its matching antigen is unknown. Diabetic patients met standard criteria for type 1 or type 2 diabetes. Donors had no other autoimmune disease or infection in four weeks. CDR1 and CDR2 from the germline V gene are LNHNV and YYDKDF (reference sequence). The CDR3 sequence is 13 residues long. V was shortened by 4 bases and J by 5 bases, with 11 bases between the two germline ends. Genomic DNA was the PCR template. Multiplex PCR with 30 forward and 13 reverse primers amplified the TCR beta CDR3. TCRdb re-derived calls from the multiplex PCR reads in MiXCR, one entry per CDR3 protein. The table lists some 250,000 distinct CDR3 sequences, approximately 45% of them singletons, with around 13% in the top ten.

V gene TRBV15 combines with J gene TRBJ2-5; D perhaps matches TRBD2 (5 bases). The origin of this receptor is a man aged 18-30 years with type 2 diabetes. Sequencing used peripheral blood mononuclear cells (PBMCs). In nucleotides, the CDR3 is TGTGCCACCAGCATGACACTAGGGGAGACCCAGTACTTC. It codes for CATSMTLGETQYF.